Sequencing of this T cell receptor (beta chain) was carried out in a study of human T cells and chemical hapten exposure. About the study: Scalp application of diphenylcyclopropenone was performed weekly in patients across the entire roughly 25-week study. Cases of alopecia areata, totalis or universalis occurred in a predominantly female patient group.

Stated time point: pre-sensitization, week 0. The treatment denotes: therapeutic diphenylcyclopropenone sensitization with weekly scalp DPC. It was from unfractionated whole blood that total RNA was extracted. TCRdb re-derived calls from the RACE reads in MiXCR, one entry per CDR3 protein. The sample has 150,000 to 200,000 distinct CDR3 sequences, around 30% seen once; the top ten hold 2.9%. V was trimmed by 7 bases and J by 3 bases, leaving 12 bases between them. CDR1 is SQVTM and CDR2 is ANQGSEA in the germline V gene. This CDR3 contains 12 residues. This specimen consisted of whole blood, obtained in connection with sensitization to the hapten diphenylcyclopropenone (DPC). The V and J genes are TRBV29-1 and TRBJ1-2, with D possibly being TRBD1 (5 bases). The TCR originated in a woman in her 30s with alopecia areata. Some clones in this sample may be carry-over from other donors' samples. The CDR3 nucleotides are TGCAGCGCGGGGGGGTTGGACTATGGCTACACCTTC. This codes for CSAGGLDYGYTF. The entire variable domain, with the rest obtained from reference TRBV29-1 and TRBJ1-2, is as follows: SAVISQKPSRDICQRGTSLTIQCQVDSQVTMMFWYRQQPGQSLTLIATANQGSEATYESGFVIDKFPISRPNLTFSTLTVSNMSPEDSSIYLCSAGGLDYGYTFGSGTRLTVV.